These 14 T cell receptor beta chains were all obtained from the same sample, sequenced in a study of CD8+ T cells in alopecia areata. cDNA prepared by RNA extraction and subsequent reverse transcription served as the template for sequencing. TCRdb's table, derived via immunoSEQ multiplex PCR, lists solely in-frame clones and lacks some. The sample contains 210,000 or so clones, approximately 65% of which appear only once. Treatment given: oral pan-JAK inhibitor, 5-10 mg twice daily. This sample comprised CD4+ T cells sorted from blood, obtained between weeks 43 and 45, from a patient treated with tofacitinib. The origin of the receptors is a human donor with alopecia areata.

This chain joins TRBV5-6 and TRBJ2-6, with a tentative D call TRBD1 (5 bases). Germline loops: CDR1 SGHDT, CDR2 YYEEEE. The length of the CDR3 is 15 residues. Trimming left V 4 bases short and J 0 bases short, with 8 bases between. CDR3 sequence: CASSTDISGANVLTF. CDR3 DNA: TGTGCCAGCAGCACGGACATCTCTGGGGCCAACGTCCTGACTTTC.

This clone has more than one count but fewer than ten. The sample contains more than one DNA sequence encoding this CDR3. The genes are TRBV5-1 and TRBJ2-5; 7 bases agree with TRBD1. The trim removed 3 bases at V and 2 bases at J, leaving 1 base unmatched. The CDR3 sequence is 13 residues long. The germline V gene has CDR1 SGHRS and CDR2 YFSETQ. The CDR3 DNA sequence: TGCGCCAGCAGCTCACAGGGGCAAGAGACCCAGTACTTC. It specifies CASSSQGQETQYF.

This clone has more than one count but fewer than ten. The chain uses TRBV28 and TRBJ1-1; D unclear. The CDR3 extends over 13 amino acids. Germline values: CDR1 MDHEN, CDR2 SYDVKM. Trimming cost V 5 bases and J 4 bases, with 11 bases left between them. CDR3 amino acids: CASSPPDRTEAFF. The CDR3, as DNA: TGTGCCAGCAGTCCCCCCGACCGCACTGAAGCTTTCTTT.

The V call is TRBV7-3, the J call TRBJ1-1; 8 bases align to TRBD1. The germline V gene encodes CDR1 SGHTA and CDR2 FQGTGA. The CDR3 has 15 residues. V lost 5 bases, J lost 5 bases, and 10 bases stayed unmatched. CDR3: CASSPGQGKATEAFF. The CDR3 DNA reads as TGTGCCAGCAGCCCAGGACAGGGTAAGGCGACTGAAGCTTTCTTT.

This clone was counted only a few times. V and J are TRBV6-1 and TRBJ2-7; TRBD2 matches 12 bases. Per germline, CDR1 MNHNS and CDR2 SASEGT. The CDR3 is 15 amino acids. V dropped 3 bases and J dropped 4; count of bases not matched to a gene: 4. The CDR3 is CASSDRLAGAYEQYF. In nucleotides, the CDR3 is TGTGCCAGCAGTGACAGACTAGCGGGGGCTTACGAGCAGTACTTC.

The CDR3 spells CASSQELFYEQYF. CDR3 DNA sequence: TGCGCCAGCAGCCAGGAACTATTCTACGAGCAGTACTTC. V usage is TRBV4-3 and J usage is TRBJ2-7; D remains ambiguous. Trimming took off 3 bases at V and 3 bases at J, with 9 bases between the two ends. The CDR3 contains 13 residues. CDR1 is LGHNA, CDR2 YSLEER, per germline.

The rearrangement uses TRBV4-3 and TRBJ2-2; the D is unclear. There are 13 residues in the CDR3. Germline CDR1 and CDR2: LGHNA and YSLEER. Between the trimmed V and J ends, which lost 0 bases and 3 bases, there was a span of 2 bases. The CDR3 sequence: CASSQEYTGELFF. The CDR3 DNA reads as TGCGCCAGCAGCCAAGAGTACACCGGGGAGCTGTTTTTT.

V usage is TRBV15 and J usage is TRBJ2-1; 10 bases are a match to TRBD1. The V and J ends lost 1 base and 5 bases, in that order; junction bases with no gene match: 2. The CDR3 has 15 residues. Germline V gene sequence: CDR1 LNHNV, CDR2 YYDKDF (reference sequence). The CDR3 bases are TGTGCCACCAGCAGAGCCGGGACAGGGGACAATGAGCAGTTCTTC. It codes for CATSRAGTGDNEQFF.

The V and J genes are TRBV7-9 and TRBJ2-7, with D unclear. V was shortened by 0 bases and J by 6 bases, with 9 bases between the two germline ends. CDR3 length: 13 residues. The germline V gene has CDR1 SEHNR and CDR2 FQNEAQ (reference sequence). CDR3 coding DNA: TGTGCCAGCAGCTTAGCCGGTCTGATCGAGCAGTACTTC. This sequence encodes CASSLAGLIEQYF.

The chain recombines TRBV14 with TRBJ1-2; no definite D call. Germline-derived CDR1 and CDR2 are SGHDN and FVKESK. CDR3 length: 13 residues. Trimming took off 4 bases at V and 6 bases at J, with 12 bases between the two ends. CDR3 coding DNA: TGTGCCAGCAGCCCCCGGGAAATGAATGGCTACACCTTC. It yields the protein CASSPREMNGYTF.

The chain combines TRBV29-1 with TRBJ1-5; possible D gene TRBD1, 5 bases. From germline, CDR1 is SQVTM and CDR2 ANQGSEA. Trimming removed 5 bases at V and 5 bases at J, with 13 bases between. This CDR3 comprises 13 residues. This chain's CDR3 is CSVTYGGDQPQHF. The CDR3 bases are TGCAGCGTTACGTACGGGGGGGATCAGCCCCAGCATTTT. The complete variable domain, with remaining parts taken from reference TRBV29-1 and TRBJ1-5, reads SAVISQKPSRDICQRGTSLTIQCQVDSQVTMMFWYRQQPGQSLTLIATANQGSEATYESGFVIDKFPISRPNLTFSTLTVSNMSPEDSSIYLCSVTYGGDQPQHFGDGTRLSIL.

V gene TRBV29-1 combines with J gene TRBJ2-5; D uncertain. Per germline, CDR1 SQVTM and CDR2 ANQGSEA. V shed 7 bases and J shed 1 base, with 4 bases lying between them. This CDR3 is built from 10 residues. The CDR3: CSASQETQYF. DNA for the CDR3: TGCAGCGCCTCCCAAGAGACCCAGTACTTC.

This sequence joins TRBV5-6 and TRBJ2-7; D unresolved. The CDR3 consists of 14 residues. Trimming removed 3 bases from V and 2 bases from J, with 12 bases in between. CDR1 SGHDT and CDR2 YYEEEE come from the germline V gene. In DNA form, the CDR3 reads TGTGCCAGCAGCTCGACGACGGATCCCTACGAGCAGTACTTC. Protein sequence: CASSSTTDPYEQYF.

The chain carries TRBV11-3 and TRBJ2-1; tentatively, D is TRBD2 (6 bases). Per germline, CDR1 SGHNT and CDR2 YENEEA. The CDR3 spans 16 residues. V shed 3 bases and J shed 5 bases, with 17 bases lying between them. For the CDR3, the DNA is TGTGCCAGCAGCTTTGCGGGGAGCATGGGACACAATGAGCAGTTCTTC. Its translation: CASSFAGSMGHNEQFF. Full variable domain (outside the CDR3, taken from reference TRBV11-3 and TRBJ2-1): EAGVVQSPRYKIIEKKQPVAFWCNPISGHNTLYWYLQNLGQGPELLIRYENEEAVDDSQLPKDRFSAERLKGVDSTLKIQPAELGDSAVYLCASSFAGSMGHNEQFFGPGTRLTVL.